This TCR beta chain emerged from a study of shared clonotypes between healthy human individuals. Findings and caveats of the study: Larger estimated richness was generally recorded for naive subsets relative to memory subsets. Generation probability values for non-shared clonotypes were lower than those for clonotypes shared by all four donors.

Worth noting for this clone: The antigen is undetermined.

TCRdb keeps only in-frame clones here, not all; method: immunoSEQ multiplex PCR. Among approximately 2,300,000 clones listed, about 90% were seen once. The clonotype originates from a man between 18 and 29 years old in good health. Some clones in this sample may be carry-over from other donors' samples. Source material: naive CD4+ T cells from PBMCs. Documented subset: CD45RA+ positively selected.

The CDR3 loop is CSVEDPRRGPGNTIYF. In DNA form, the CDR3 reads TGCAGCGTTGAAGATCCCCGCAGGGGGCCGGGAAACACCATATATTTT. The V call is TRBV29-1, the J call TRBJ1-3; 8 nucleotides align to TRBD1. From germline, CDR1 is SQVTM and CDR2 ANQGSEA. This CDR3 contains 16 residues. The V gene end was trimmed by 0 bases and the J gene end by 4 bases; junction bases not matched to a gene: 8.